What follows are 12 T cell receptor beta chains derived from one specimen sequenced in a study of blood T cell repertoires in COVID-19. The assay was immunoSEQ multiplex PCR, and TCRdb's table has in-frame clones only and misses some. Here the sample spans a few hundred thousand clones, around 83% being singletons. Sequenced sample: PBMCs or T cells enriched from blood (not recorded which). The receptors were gathered from a man aged 40-50 years who had been exposed to COVID-19.

The rearrangement joins TRBV24-1 to TRBJ1-6; D not certain. CDR3 size: 13 residues. V lost 7 bases, J lost 9 bases, and 12 bases lay in between. Per the germline V gene, CDR1 is KGHDR and CDR2 is SFDVKD. CDR3 in amino acids: CATSEGEFSPLHF. The CDR3 nucleotides are TGTGCCACCAGCGAGGGTGAATTTTCACCCCTCCACTTT.

V usage is TRBV2 and J usage is TRBJ2-4; possibly TRBD2 for D (6 bases). With 6 bases removed from V and 0 bases from J, the gap between germline ends came to 18 bases. From germline, CDR1 is SNHLY and CDR2 FYNNEI. CDR3 size: 17 residues. The CDR3 DNA sequence: TGTGCCAGCAGAGCGATGTCTAGCGCACTAGCCAAAAACATTCAGTACTTC. Its translation: CASRAMSSALAKNIQYF.

V is TRBV5-8 and J is TRBJ2-3; 13 bases are shared with TRBD2. CDR1 is SGHTS, CDR2 YDEGEE, per germline. CDR3 length: 16 amino acids. V lost 3 bases, J lost 4 bases, and 5 bases stayed unmatched. The chain's CDR3 is CASSSGLAGDADTQYF. CDR3 coding DNA: TGTGCCAGCAGCTCCGGACTAGCGGGAGACGCAGATACGCAGTATTTT.

The chain employs TRBV9 and TRBJ1-1; the match to TRBD1 covers 7 bases. The V gene end was trimmed by 4 bases and the J gene end by 0 bases; junction bases not matched to a gene: 6. The CDR3 spans 15 residues. In germline, CDR1 is SGDLS, CDR2 YYNGEE. This chain's CDR3 is CASSPLGQLNTEAFF. CDR3 DNA sequence: TGTGCCAGCAGCCCCCTGGGACAGCTGAACACTGAAGCTTTCTTT.

This clone was counted only a few times. The chain couples TRBV27 to TRBJ1-6; D may be TRBD1 (5 bases). Trimming cost V 2 bases and J 10 bases, with 18 bases left between them. The CDR3 is made up of 16 amino acids. The germline gives CDR1 MNHEY, CDR2 SMNVEV (reference sequence). The CDR3, as DNA: TGTGCCAGCAGTTTAACGGGGAGGGGAAGTGTATCACCCCTCCACTTT. Translated: CASSLTGRGSVSPLHF.

The chain is built from TRBV5-1 and TRBJ1-5; TRBD1 agrees at 7 bases. The V gene end was trimmed by 4 bases and the J gene end by 5 bases; junction bases not matched to a gene: 9. CDR3 length: 15 residues. Germline lookup yields CDR1 SGHRS and CDR2 YFSETQ. The CDR3 DNA reads as TGCGCCAGCAGCCTGACCGGGACAGCCTATCAGCCCCAGCATTTT. It codes for CASSLTGTAYQPQHF.

The rearrangement joins TRBV5-6 to TRBJ2-7; tentatively, D is TRBD1 (5 bases). Germline CDR1 is SGHDT and CDR2 is YYEEEE. The CDR3 sequence is 14 residues long. V was cut by 1 base and J by 7 bases, with 15 bases left in between. This CDR3 is CASSLLGREKEQYF. The CDR3 DNA sequence: TGTGCCAGCAGCTTGTTAGGCAGGGAAAAAGAGCAGTACTTC.

V and J are TRBV9 and TRBJ2-1; 10 nucleotides align to TRBD1. The trim removed 2 bases at V and 9 bases at J, leaving 2 bases unmatched. Germline loops: CDR1 SGDLS, CDR2 YYNGEE. The CDR3 totals 13 residues. The CDR3 is CASSVGTGVEQFF. The CDR3 nucleotides are TGTGCCAGCAGCGTTGGGACAGGGGTTGAGCAGTTCTTC.

CDR3: CASSSTGGMSGYTF. In nucleotides, the CDR3 is TGTGCCAGTAGTTCGACAGGAGGTATGTCTGGCTACACCTTC. This chain connects TRBV19 to TRBJ1-2, with D perhaps matching TRBD1 (6 bases). This CDR3 is 14 amino acids long. In germline, CDR1 is LNHDA, CDR2 SQIVND (reference sequence). Trimming left V 5 bases short and J 7 bases short, with 17 bases between.

In this sample, this clone turned up a few times. The same CDR3 can be traced to other DNA sequences in this sample. The chain carries TRBV6-5 and TRBJ1-5; maybe TRBD1 (6 bases). The CDR3 spans 12 residues. V was trimmed by 6 bases and J by 4 bases, leaving 7 bases between them. Germline-derived CDR1 and CDR2 are MNHEY and SVGAGI. CDR3 in amino acids: CASRGQNQPQHF. The CDR3 nucleotides read TGTGCCAGCAGAGGACAGAATCAGCCCCAGCATTTT.

The chain employs TRBV5-4 and TRBJ2-7, with a possible D match to TRBD2 (5 bases). The CDR3 sequence is 14 residues long. Trimming pared 2 bases from V and 6 bases from J, leaving 15 bases between. Germline V gives CDR1 SGHNT, CDR2 YYREEE (reference sequence). This chain's CDR3 is CASSLLVPSAEQYF. The CDR3 region has the DNA TGTGCCAGCAGCTTACTAGTGCCTTCGGCCGAGCAGTACTTC.

The chain recombines TRBV6-5 with TRBJ1-5; D gene unclear. V was trimmed by 3 bases and J by 0 bases, leaving 9 bases between them. The CDR3 covers 15 residues. The germline gives CDR1 MNHEY, CDR2 SVGAGI. This CDR3 reads CASSYYPDSNQPQHF. The CDR3 DNA reads TGTGCCAGCAGTTATTACCCAGATAGCAATCAGCCCCAGCATTTT.